A selection of T cell receptor beta chains follows, all from one sample in a study of graft-versus-host responses after intestinal transplantation. The antigens for these receptors are not known. TCRdb's table, derived via immunoSEQ multiplex PCR, lists solely in-frame clones and lacks some. The table shows approximately 130,000 clones, with around 94% occurring only once. Sequencing was performed on unstimulated CD4+ T cells sorted from spleen or lymph node cells, taken before intestinal transplant. The receptors derive from a human donor who received an intestinal transplant. Both conserved end residues are part of each CDR3. D genes are given only for firm matches. Size values are once, few and many counts, or a class for expanded clones, and some rows have none.

V gene: TRBV11-1
D gene: -
clone size: -
J gene: TRBJ1-4
CDR3 DNA: TGTGCCAGCAGCTTAGCGGACGGAGGATATGAAAAACTGTTTTTT
CDR3 protein: CASSLADGGYEKLFF

V gene: TRBV5-1
D gene: -
clone size: -
J gene: TRBJ2-5
CDR3 DNA: TGCGCCAGCAGCGATGGACAGCTCACACCCCAAGAGACCCAGTACTTC
CDR3 protein: CASSDGQLTPQETQYF

V gene: TRBV6-1
D gene: -
clone size: -
J gene: TRBJ1-2
CDR3 DNA: TGTGCCAGCAGTGTCGGCAGAGACTATGGCTACACCTTC
CDR3 protein: CASSVGRDYGYTF

V gene: TRBV19
D gene: -
clone size: -
J gene: TRBJ2-5
CDR3 DNA: TGTGCCAGTAGAACTACAGGCAGGGCGGGTTGGGAGACCCAGTACTTC
CDR3 protein: CASRTTGRAGWETQYF

V gene: TRBV9
D gene: -
clone size: -
J gene: TRBJ2-2
CDR3 DNA: TGTGCCAGCAGCGTCTCCGGGACCATCACCGGGGAGCTGTTTTTT
CDR3 protein: CASSVSGTITGELFF

V gene: TRBV6-1
D gene: -
clone size: -
J gene: TRBJ1-1
CDR3 DNA: TGTGCCAGCAGTTCGAACAGGGTGAACACTGAAGCTTTCTTT
CDR3 protein: CASSSNRVNTEAFF

V gene: TRBV7-6
D gene: -
clone size: -
J gene: TRBJ1-1
CDR3 DNA: TGTGCCAGCAGCTTAGAACCGAACACTGAAGCTTTCTTT
CDR3 protein: CASSLEPNTEAFF

V gene: TRBV6-5
D gene: -
clone size: -
J gene: TRBJ2-7
CDR3 DNA: TGTGCCGGGGGGAAGGAATCCTACGAGCAGTACTTC
CDR3 protein: CAGGKESYEQYF

V gene: TRBV5-1
D gene: -
clone size: -
J gene: TRBJ1-2
CDR3 DNA: TGCGCCAGCAGCTTGGAGGCGTTGGGGTATGGCTACACCTTC
CDR3 protein: CASSLEALGYGYTF

V gene: TRBV19
D gene: -
clone size: few
J gene: TRBJ1-2
CDR3 DNA: TGTGCCAGTAGTCCCCACCGCCGCTCCTATGGCTACACCTTC
CDR3 protein: CASSPHRRSYGYTF

V gene: TRBV7-2
D gene: -
clone size: once
J gene: TRBJ1-2
CDR3 DNA: TGTGCCAGCAGCTTAAAAGACAGTTCCGGCTACACCTTC
CDR3 protein: CASSLKDSSGYTF

V gene: TRBV4-2
D gene: -
clone size: -
J gene: TRBJ2-5
CDR3 DNA: TGTGCCAGCAGCCAGGGAACCGGACATTCCCAAGAGACCCAGTACTTC
CDR3 protein: CASSQGTGHSQETQYF

V gene: TRBV4-1
D gene: TRBD1
clone size: -
J gene: TRBJ1-1
CDR3 DNA: TGCGCCAGCAGCCAAGATGAGTACAGGGGCAACACTGAAGCTTTCTTT
CDR3 protein: CASSQDEYRGNTEAFF

V gene: TRBV2
D gene: -
clone size: -
J gene: TRBJ1-1
CDR3 DNA: TGTGCCAGCAGTGTTAATCCGGGCGTAGGCCCTGAAGCTTTCTTT
CDR3 protein: CASSVNPGVGPEAFF

V gene: TRBV6-6
D gene: -
clone size: -
J gene: TRBJ2-5
CDR3 DNA: TGTGCCAGCAGTGGGGGTTGGGGCCCGGGAGAGACCCAGTACTTC
CDR3 protein: CASSGGWGPGETQYF

V gene: TRBV5-1
D gene: -
clone size: -
J gene: TRBJ2-6
CDR3 DNA: TGCGCCAGCAGCTTGGGTGCGGGGACCAGCTCTGGGGCCAACGTCCTGACTTTC
CDR3 protein: CASSLGAGTSSGANVLTF

V gene: TRBV2
D gene: TRBD1
clone size: -
J gene: TRBJ1-5
CDR3 DNA: TGTGCCAGTATCCGGGACAGGGGGCCAACTCAGCCCCAGCATTTT
CDR3 protein: CASIRDRGPTQPQHF

V gene: TRBV6-1
D gene: -
clone size: -
J gene: TRBJ1-4
CDR3 DNA: TGTGCCAGCAGTGAAGCCGGAGAAAAACTGTTTTTT
CDR3 protein: CASSEAGEKLFF

V gene: TRBV6-1
D gene: -
clone size: once
J gene: TRBJ1-6
CDR3 DNA: TGTGCCAGCAGTGCCCGGGCCCCTAATAATTCACCCCTCCACTTT
CDR3 protein: CASSARAPNNSPLHF

V gene: TRBV18
D gene: -
clone size: -
J gene: TRBJ2-7
CDR3 DNA: TGTGCCAGCTCACGCGCCGGGACTCCTCTGAAAGACGAGCAGTACTTC
CDR3 protein: CASSRAGTPLKDEQYF

V gene: TRBV13
D gene: -
clone size: -
J gene: TRBJ1-2
CDR3 DNA: TGTGCCAGCAGCTTAGCGGACTATGGCTACACCTTC
CDR3 protein: CASSLADYGYTF

V gene: TRBV5-1
D gene: -
clone size: -
J gene: TRBJ2-6
CDR3 DNA: TGCGCCAGCAGCTTGGCGGCGGGGTCCTCTGGGGCCAACGTCCTGACTTTC
CDR3 protein: CASSLAAGSSGANVLTF

V gene: TRBV6-4
D gene: -
clone size: once
J gene: TRBJ1-2
CDR3 DNA: TGTGCCAGCAGTGGCGAAGGAGGCCGGGGCTACACCTTC
CDR3 protein: CASSGEGGRGYTF

V gene: TRBV6-5
D gene: -
clone size: -
J gene: TRBJ1-5
CDR3 DNA: TGTGCCCCACTGGGGGGACCCCAGCATTTT
CDR3 protein: CAPLGGPQHF

V gene: TRBV7-6
D gene: -
clone size: -
J gene: TRBJ1-3
CDR3 DNA: TGTGCCAGCAGCTCGGGTAGCTCTGGAAACACCATATATTTT
CDR3 protein: CASSSGSSGNTIYF

V gene: TRBV10-3
D gene: -
clone size: -
J gene: TRBJ2-3
CDR3 DNA: TGTGCCATCAGACCTGAGGCCACAGATACGCAGTATTTT
CDR3 protein: CAIRPEATDTQYF

V gene: TRBV19
D gene: TRBD1
clone size: -
J gene: TRBJ1-5
CDR3 DNA: TGTGCCAGTACCACAGACAGGGGAAGAGGGCAGCCCCAGCATTTT
CDR3 protein: CASTTDRGRGQPQHF

V gene: TRBV2
D gene: -
clone size: -
J gene: TRBJ1-6
CDR3 DNA: TGTGCCAGCAGTGTGCGAGGGGTTAATTCACCCCTCCACTTT
CDR3 protein: CASSVRGVNSPLHF

V gene: TRBV6-5
D gene: -
clone size: -
J gene: TRBJ1-3
CDR3 DNA: TGTGCCAGCAGCCCTATAAGCTCTGGAAACACCATATATTTT
CDR3 protein: CASSPISSGNTIYF

V gene: TRBV30
D gene: -
clone size: -
J gene: TRBJ2-5
CDR3 DNA: TGTGCCTGGAGCGAAGGGGCCTTGACGGAGACCCAGTACTTC
CDR3 protein: CAWSEGALTETQYF

V gene: TRBV5-1
D gene: TRBD1
clone size: once
J gene: TRBJ1-1
CDR3 DNA: TGCGCCAGCAGCTTGCAGGGGGCGGCCGAAGCTTTCTTT
CDR3 protein: CASSLQGAAEAFF

V gene: TRBV5-1
D gene: -
clone size: -
J gene: TRBJ2-5
CDR3 DNA: TGCGCCAGCAGCTTAACCCTACAGGGAACGTACCAAGAGACCCAGTACTTC
CDR3 protein: CASSLTLQGTYQETQYF

V gene: TRBV11-2
D gene: -
clone size: -
J gene: TRBJ2-7
CDR3 DNA: TGTGCCAGCAGCGCGGGCTACGAGCAGTACTTC
CDR3 protein: CASSAGYEQYF

V gene: TRBV7-9
D gene: -
clone size: -
J gene: TRBJ1-1
CDR3 DNA: TGTGCCAGCACAGGGGTCCCCCCTGCCCACGGCACTGAAGCTTTCTTT
CDR3 protein: CASTGVPPAHGTEAFF

V gene: TRBV10-2
D gene: TRBD2
clone size: -
J gene: TRBJ2-7
CDR3 DNA: TGCGCCAGCAGTCCTAGCGGGGGGGCTTTTTACGAGCAGTACTTC
CDR3 protein: CASSPSGGAFYEQYF

V gene: TRBV27
D gene: TRBD1
clone size: -
J gene: TRBJ2-7
CDR3 DNA: TGTGCCAGCAGTTCCACCGGGACAGGAATTACCTACGAGCAGTACTTC
CDR3 protein: CASSSTGTGITYEQYF

V gene: TRBV14
D gene: TRBD2
clone size: -
J gene: TRBJ2-1
CDR3 DNA: TGTGCCAGCAGGTTCGGGACTAGCGGCGCCAATGAGCAGTTCTTC
CDR3 protein: CASRFGTSGANEQFF

V gene: TRBV29-1
D gene: -
clone size: -
J gene: TRBJ1-1
CDR3 DNA: TGCAGCGTTGAACAGGCGAGAATCGCTTTCTTT
CDR3 protein: CSVEQARIAFF

V gene: TRBV11-2
D gene: -
clone size: -
J gene: TRBJ2-5
CDR3 DNA: TGTGCCAGCAGCCGTGAAGAGACCCAGTACTTC
CDR3 protein: CASSREETQYF